The rows below give T cell receptor beta chains drawn from one sample of a study of long-term antiretroviral therapy in people with HIV. Clones were read by immunoSEQ multiplex PCR, and TCRdb kept only the in-frame ones, dropping some. This table has more than 15,000 clones, roughly 70% appearing once. Specimen: unsorted PBMCs, collected 0.5 years before starting antiretroviral therapy. These receptor sequences come from a young man with HIV. The CDR3 runs from the conserved cysteine through the conserved F or W. A D gene is named only where the DNA matches it firmly. Only some rows state a clone size, as once, few, many or a class for expanded clones.

V gene	clone size	D gene	J gene	CDR3 DNA	CDR3 protein
TRBV7-9	few	.	TRBJ1-4	TGTGCCAGCAGCCAATTAGGGGGGGGAGACGCTGAAAAACTGTTTTTT	CASSQLGGGDAEKLFF
TRBV11-3	.	TRBD2	TRBJ2-1	TGTGCCAGCAGCGCAAGAGCAACTAGCGAATACAATGAGCAGTTCTTC	CASSARATSEYNEQFF
TRBV6-1	.	.	TRBJ1-1	TGTGCCAGTCTGAACTCTGAAGCTTTCTTT	CASLNSEAFF
TRBV6-1	.	TRBD1	TRBJ1-4	TGTGCCAGCAATGACAGGGTAACGTTTGGGAGTAATGAAAAACTGTTTTTT	CASNDRVTFGSNEKLFF
TRBV27	.	.	TRBJ2-7	TGTGCCAGCAGTTTTTTGGGCGAGGTGGCCTACGAGCAGTACTTC	CASSFLGEVAYEQYF
TRBV7-3	once	.	TRBJ2-7	TGTGCCAGCAGCTTAACCTCCTACGAGCAGTACTTC	CASSLTSYEQYF
TRBV10-2	.	.	TRBJ1-2	TGCGCCAGCAGCGTTACCAGCCCCCAATTTTTCTATGGCTACACCTTC	CASSVTSPQFFYGYTF
TRBV7-9	.	.	TRBJ2-3	TGTGCCAGCAGCTCCCCTGGGGACCATAGCCCCACAGATACGCAGTATTTT	CASSSPGDHSPTDTQYF
TRBV5-1	.	.	TRBJ2-7	TGCGCCAGCAGGGAGAGGCCGGGACAAATCCACGAGCAGTACTTC	CASRERPGQIHEQYF
TRBV7-2	few	.	TRBJ2-7	TGTGCCAGCAGCTTATCCTACGAGCAGTACTTC	CASSLSYEQYF
TRBV5-4	few	TRBD2	TRBJ2-2	TGTGCCAGCAGCTTGGTGCGGGGGAGCACCGGGGAGCTGTTTTTT	CASSLVRGSTGELFF
TRBV28	.	TRBD2	TRBJ2-7	TGTGCCAGCAGTCTAATTCGGACTAGCGGGAGGTCCTACGAGCAGTACTTC	CASSLIRTSGRSYEQYF
TRBV7-2	few	.	TRBJ1-5	TGTGCCAGCAGCTTAGTTGTAGGAGGCCATAGGCATCAGCCCCAGCATTTT	CASSLVVGGHRHQPQHF
TRBV13	.	TRBD2	TRBJ2-7	TGTGCCAGCAGCCACCGACAGGCGGGAGGCTCCTACGAGCAGTACTTC	CASSHRQAGGSYEQYF
TRBV11-2	.	.	TRBJ1-5	TGTGCCAGCAGCTTGAAGGGCAGGGATGGCAATCAGCCCCAGCATTTT	CASSLKGRDGNQPQHF
TRBV5-1	.	TRBD1	TRBJ2-7	TGCGCCAGCAGCAGTACCGGGACAGGGATCTACGAGCAGTACTTC	CASSSTGTGIYEQYF
TRBV7-9	.	.	TRBJ1-2	TGTGCCAGCAGCTTAGAAGGGCTTTCTAACTATGGCTACACCTTC	CASSLEGLSNYGYTF
TRBV11-2	.	TRBD2	TRBJ2-3	TGTGCCAGCAGCTTAGTGCTAGCGGACACAGATACGCAGTATTTT	CASSLVLADTDTQYF
TRBV7-6	few	.	TRBJ2-7	TGTGCCAGCAGCTCTCCGGGACACGATACCTACGAGCAGTACTTC	CASSSPGHDTYEQYF
TRBV10-3	.	TRBD2	TRBJ2-7	TGTGCCATCAGTGAGTCGAGCGGGAGAGCCTACGAGCAGTACTTC	CAISESSGRAYEQYF
TRBV5-4	.	TRBD1	TRBJ2-7	TGTGCCAGCAGCCAGATGCCCCCGGACAGGAAGACCTACGAGCAGTACTTC	CASSQMPPDRKTYEQYF
TRBV27	.	TRBD1	TRBJ2-7	TGTGCCAGCAGTCCCGGGACAGGGACATGGACCTACGAGCAGTACTTC	CASSPGTGTWTYEQYF
TRBV18	.	.	TRBJ2-7	TGTGCCAGCTCACCAGGGGGGGGCGAGTACGAGCAGTACTTC	CASSPGGGEYEQYF
TRBV5-1	.	.	TRBJ2-7	TGCGCCAGCAGCTTTAGTCCCAGCTACGAGCAGTACTTC	CASSFSPSYEQYF
TRBV10-3	.	.	TRBJ2-7	TGTGCCACGTCGATTGAGGCGTCCTACGAGCAGTACTTC	CATSIEASYEQYF
TRBV12-1	.	.	TRBJ2-5	TGTGCCAGCAGCTTGGAGGGACTAGCGGGAGGAGGGGAGACCCAGTACTTC	CASSLEGLAGGGETQYF
TRBV5-5	few	TRBD1	TRBJ2-7	TGTGCCAGCAGCTTGGAAGGCGGCAGGGGGTACTCCAAATCCTACGAGCAGTACTTC	CASSLEGGRGYSKSYEQYF
TRBV5-1	.	TRBD1	TRBJ1-1	TGCGCCAGCACTCGGAGGGTACAGGGGGGATTGAACACTGAAGCTTTCTTT	CASTRRVQGGLNTEAFF
TRBV4-1	.	.	TRBJ2-1	TGCGCCAGCAGACATAACGATTTCGGGGACAATGAGCAGTTCTTC	CASRHNDFGDNEQFF
TRBV29-1	.	TRBD1	TRBJ1-2	TGCAGCGTTGACCCAGGGGGCCGAATAATTAACTATGGCTACACCTTC	CSVDPGGRIINYGYTF
TRBV5-8	.	TRBD1	TRBJ2-5	TGTGCCAGCAGCCTGGGACAGGGAGGGCGAGAGACCCAGTACTTC	CASSLGQGGRETQYF
TRBV9	.	TRBD2	TRBJ2-3	TGTGCCAGCAGCGTAGTGGGGGGGGACGCAGATACGCAGTATTTT	CASSVVGGDADTQYF
TRBV5-1	.	.	TRBJ1-1	TGCGCCAGCAGCTTCGAGACAGTAAGCACCAACACTGAAGCTTTCTTT	CASSFETVSTNTEAFF